The 6 T cell receptor beta chains reported below all come from one sample, sequenced in a study of blood T cell repertoires in COVID-19. The assay was immunoSEQ multiplex PCR, and TCRdb's table has in-frame clones only and misses some. The profile shows roughly 250,000 clones, around 89% of them singletons. Input material: peripheral blood. These receptors all stem from a woman in her 40s with acute or convalescent COVID-19.

The chain combines TRBV3-1 (or the pseudogene TRBV3-2) with TRBJ2-1; possible D gene TRBD2, 6 bases. The germline V gene has CDR1 LGHDT and CDR2 YNNKEL (reference sequence). Trimming cost V 5 bases and J 3 bases, with 17 bases left between them. The CDR3 spans 16 residues. The CDR3 loop is CASSITIAENYNEQFF. In nucleotides, the CDR3 is TGTGCCAGCAGCATAACAATAGCGGAGAACTACAATGAGCAGTTCTTC.

With regard to this clone: Other DNA sequences of this sample code for an identical CDR3. The rearrangement links TRBV2 to TRBJ1-2; possibly TRBD1 for D (6 bases). Germline CDR1 is SNHLY and CDR2 is FYNNEI. This CDR3 is built from 12 residues. The germline V and J ends were trimmed by 6 bases and 3 bases, with 8 bases remaining between them. Written as DNA, the CDR3 is TGTGCCAGCAGACAGGGCGACTATGGCTACACCTTC. Protein product: CASRQGDYGYTF.

V usage is TRBV5-8 and J usage is TRBJ1-1; a possible D gene is TRBD1 (5 bases). The V end lost 2 bases, the J end lost 2 bases, and 7 bases lay between the germline ends. Germline CDR1 SGHTS, CDR2 YDEGEE. The CDR3 is 13 amino acids. The CDR3 sequence is CASSFGTNTEAFF. CDR3 nucleotides: TGTGCCAGCAGCTTCGGGACTAACACTGAAGCTTTCTTT. Full variable domain (outside the CDR3, taken from reference TRBV5-8 and TRBJ1-1): EAGVTQSPTHLIKTRGQQATLRCSPISGHTSVYWYQQALGLGLQFLLWYDEGEERNRGNFPPRFSGRQFPNYSSELNVNALELEDSALYLCASSFGTNTEAFFGQGTRLTVV.

This clone was seen only once. In nucleotides, the CDR3 is TGTGCCAGCAGTCAGACAGGGGGTTTGGGGGACATTCAGTACTTC. Encoded protein: CASSQTGGLGDIQYF. This rearrangement joins TRBV6-6 to TRBJ2-4; 9 nucleotides agree with TRBD1. Germline CDR1 MNHNY, CDR2 SVGAGI (reference sequence). The V and J ends lost 5 bases and 8 bases, in that order; junction bases with no gene match: 10. The CDR3 runs to 15 residues.

The chain couples TRBV12-3 or TRBV12-4 to TRBJ1-1, with D tentatively TRBD1 (6 bases). Trimming left V 6 bases short and J 1 base short, with 9 bases between. This CDR3 has 13 residues. CDR3 sequence (DNA): TGTGCCAGCAGGTCGACAGGGAACACTGAAGCTTTCTTT. It codes for CASRSTGNTEAFF.

This clone was picked up a small number of times. The chain links TRBV4-1 to TRBJ1-4; the match to TRBD1 covers 12 bases. This CDR3 spans 18 amino acids. Germline V gene data show CDR1 as MGHRA and CDR2 as YSYEKL. J was trimmed by 6 bases and V by 1 base; bases with no gene match: 9. CDR3 coding DNA: TGCGCCAGCAGCCAAGGTGGGGGGACAGGGGGCCTTTATGAAAAACTGTTTTTT. Translated, it gives CASSQGGGTGGLYEKLFF.